This TCR beta chain was recovered during a study of OX40 agonist ivuxolimab in advanced cancers. About the study as a whole: Ivuxolimab was a fully human IgG2 agonistic monoclonal antibody targeting the costimulatory receptor OX40 (CD134). The dose-escalation cohort was 82.7% male with a mean age of approximately 60 years, ranging from about 23 to 85. Three dose-escalation patients achieved partial responses, one with hepatocellular carcinoma and two with cutaneous melanoma. Peripheral TCRbeta sequencing was intended to test whether TCR sequence diversity was altered and clonal T-cell expansion was caused by ivuxolimab. Intravenous ivuxolimab was administered to patients every 2 weeks at six dose levels: 0.01, 0.1, 0.3, 1.5, 3 and 10 mg/kg. The paper covers the monotherapy dose-escalation part of the phase I ivuxolimab trial, which included N of about 50 patients. Among the approximately 54 dose-escalation patients, around 20 had hepatocellular carcinoma, around 15 melanoma, 9 renal cell carcinoma and 9 head and neck cancer. Patients were allowed to have had prior anti-PD-1, anti-PD-L1 or anti-CTLA-4 therapy, and 30% to 50% of the dose-escalation patients had previously received checkpoint inhibitors.

The V and J ends are trimmed by 1 base and 8 bases, leaving 12 bases between them. The CDR3 contains 13 residues, cysteine and phenylalanine counted. Only the CDR3 portion is preserved as DNA: 39 bases, with reading frame beginning at the first base. CDR1 and CDR2, per the germline V gene, are SGHRS and YFSETQ. Patients with a history of autoimmune disease or receiving systemic immunosuppression were excluded from the trial. Peripheral blood for TCR sequencing was collected from all dose cohorts at baseline, on cycle 4 day 1, and on cycle 7 day 1. Samples were obtained from an open-label, multicenter, first-in-human phase I dose-escalation trial of ivuxolimab. Adults with locally advanced or metastatic melanoma, renal cell carcinoma, hepatocellular carcinoma or head and neck squamous cell carcinoma were enrolled in the trial. CD4+ and CD8+ T cells were sorted separately from peripheral blood before TCR sequencing.

Study-wide conclusions, independent of this receptor: At doses of 0.1 to 3.0 mg/kg, clonal expansion of both CD4+ and CD8+ T cells in blood was seen between baseline and week 6. The antigen specificity of the peripheral T cells that underwent clonal expansion was not determined. On average, CD8+ T cells showed more expanded clones than CD4+ T cells after ivuxolimab. Partial responders in the 0.1-3.0 mg/kg groups had among the lowest normalized peripheral clonal expansion, especially among CD8+ T cells. Low levels of normalized T-cell clonal expansion were also seen in some patients who did not respond.

Genomic DNA was isolated from the sorted cells so that the TCRbeta CDR3 region could be sequenced. The immunoSEQ Assay was used to sequence the TCRbeta CDR3 regions. The clones in this table, taken by TCRdb from immuneACCESS, are in-frame only. Not every clone is retained; where verified, under half of the shortfall comes from an unresolved V gene, and the cause of the rest is unknown. For this sample the table gives around 72,000 clones, of which roughly 90% were detected only once. The ten largest clones represent roughly 8.6% of the sample. The sample holds one count of this clone. Its antigen specificity is not known. No quality values exist for individual bases; no much larger clone is one base distant.

This chain joins TRBV5-1 to TRBJ1-2; the D gene identity is not certain. The specimen comprised CD4+ or CD8+ T cells sorted from blood, sampled in a trial of the OX40 agonist ivuxolimab. The sequence was collected from an adult with an advanced solid tumor such as melanoma, head and neck, liver or kidney cancer. The CDR3 protein: CASSLWDPWGYTF. DNA sequence: TGCGCCAGCAGCTTGTGGGATCCCTGGGGCTACACCTTC.